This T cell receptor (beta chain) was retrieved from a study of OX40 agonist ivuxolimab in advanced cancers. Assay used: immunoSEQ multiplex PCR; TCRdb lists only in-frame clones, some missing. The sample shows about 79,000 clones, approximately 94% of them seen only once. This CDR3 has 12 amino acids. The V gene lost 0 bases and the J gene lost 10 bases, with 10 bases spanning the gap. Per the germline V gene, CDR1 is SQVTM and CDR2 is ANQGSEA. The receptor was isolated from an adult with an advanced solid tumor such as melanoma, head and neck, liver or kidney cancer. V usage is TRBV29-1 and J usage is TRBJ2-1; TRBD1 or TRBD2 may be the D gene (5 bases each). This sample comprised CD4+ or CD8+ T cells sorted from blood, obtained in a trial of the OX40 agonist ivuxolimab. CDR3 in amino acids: CSVEDGTEEQFF. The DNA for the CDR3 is TGCAGCGTTGAAGACGGGACCGAGGAGCAGTTCTTC.